This is a list of T cell receptor beta chains from one sample in a study of cytomegalovirus exposure and HLA in healthy donors. The data were produced by immunoSEQ multiplex PCR, yet TCRdb's version contains in-frame clones alone and is incomplete. The sample records some 200,000 clones, roughly three quarters being singletons. The specimen was PBMCs. These receptors all come from a man aged 50 to 60 in good health and CMV-seronegative. CDR3s leave out the opening cysteine and the closing phenylalanine or tryptophan. A D gene is named only where the DNA matches it firmly.

D	V	CDR3
NA	TRBV5-1	ASSLVRAPYEQY
NA	TRBV6-5	ASSWTAENTEAF
TRBD2	TRBV23-1	ASEGTSGSNEQF
NA	TRBV27	ASSSRWYGYT
NA	TRBV4-1	ASSHPQGGSGNTIY
NA	TRBV4-1	ASSQDLNQPQH
NA	TRBV2	ASCLATYEQY
TRBD2	TRBV5-1	ASSSPGLAWDSYNEQF
NA	TRBV4-2	ASSQPGRLWAGELF
TRBD2	TRBV7-2	ASSFWTSGRYEQY
TRBD2	TRBV28	ASRGTLSGNINEQY
TRBD2	TRBV27	ASSFGLAGVETQY
NA	TRBV6-6	ASSRQSNTGELF
TRBD2	TRBV5-5	ASSFQAGTTDTQY
TRBD2	TRBV5-4	ASRSERTSSYNEQF
TRBD1	TRBV15	ATSFPGGGRPQH
NA	TRBV5-4	ASTKQSPGLPETQY
NA	TRBV28	ASSRPQSRETQY
TRBD1	TRBV30	AWSRDRNQPQH
TRBD2	TRBV4-2	ASSQVAGGGTGELF
NA	TRBV5-4	ASSLAIGGRNTEAF
NA	TRBV18	ASSLLQQTQY
NA	TRBV15	ATSTRYSGQETQY
NA	TRBV7-2	ASSLQGIMNTEAF
NA	TRBV2	ASTVFFGYT
TRBD1	TRBV5-1	ASKTGTGVETQY
NA	TRBV19	ASSIGLAAGNPDTQY
NA	TRBV7-3	ASSLAPGFLYNEQF
NA	TRBV21-1	ASSKVSLAGVHWGNYEQY
TRBD1	TRBV27	ASSSNRGHGKNIQY
NA	TRBV19	ASSISAGSSGTNEKLF
NA	TRBV11-3	ASSLTRYTDTQY
TRBD2	TRBV12-5	ASGLITAGGTGELF
NA	TRBV30	AWGGSSYEQY
TRBD2	TRBV9	ASSTWSGSSYNEQF
NA	TRBV11-2	ASSSTSSGGRGYEQY
NA	TRBV4-2	ASSPVTGSNYEQY
TRBD1	TRBV5-1	ASSLRAGGGEKLF
NA	TRBV5-5	ASSLGRPGIRWATEAF
TRBD1	TRBV7-2	ASSPIGTVRETQY
NA	TRBV21-1	ASSKSLDSGTATDTQY
TRBD1	TRBV7-3	ASSLEGQGLNGYT
TRBD1	TRBV5-1	ASSATGQGNTGELF
TRBD2	TRBV29-1	SVEDIAGGIFEQY
TRBD1	TRBV9	ASSPRTGGYNEQF
NA	TRBV28	ASSFLTKPQH
NA	TRBV28	AIHRGSTEAF
TRBD2	TRBV7-6	ASSLARTSSGELF
NA	TRBV7-2	ASSTGRTSTGELF
NA	TRBV18	ASSPAIAVYNEQF